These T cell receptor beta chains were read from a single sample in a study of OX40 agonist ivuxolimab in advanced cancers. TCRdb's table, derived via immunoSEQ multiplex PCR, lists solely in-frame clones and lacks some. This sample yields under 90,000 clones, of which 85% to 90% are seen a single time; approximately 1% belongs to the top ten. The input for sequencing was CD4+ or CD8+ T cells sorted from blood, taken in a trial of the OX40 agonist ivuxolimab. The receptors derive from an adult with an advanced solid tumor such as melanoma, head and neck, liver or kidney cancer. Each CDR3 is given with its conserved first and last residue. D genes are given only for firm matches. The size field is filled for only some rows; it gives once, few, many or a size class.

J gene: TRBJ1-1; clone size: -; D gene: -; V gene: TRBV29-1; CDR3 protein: CSVVVSLNTEAFF; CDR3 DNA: TGCAGCGTTGTGGTGAGTCTGAACACTGAAGCTTTCTTT
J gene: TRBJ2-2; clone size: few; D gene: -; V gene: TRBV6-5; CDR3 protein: CASSGRGRTGELFF; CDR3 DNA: TGTGCCAGCAGTGGCCGGGGCAGGACCGGGGAGCTGTTTTTT
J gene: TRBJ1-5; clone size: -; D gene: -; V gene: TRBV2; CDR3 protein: CASNLQADQPQHF; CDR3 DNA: TGTGCCAGCAACCTACAGGCGGATCAGCCCCAGCATTTT
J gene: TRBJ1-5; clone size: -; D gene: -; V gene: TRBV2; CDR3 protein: CASSEVNTHQPQHF; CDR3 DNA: TGTGCCAGCAGTGAGGTGAACACGCATCAGCCCCAGCATTTT
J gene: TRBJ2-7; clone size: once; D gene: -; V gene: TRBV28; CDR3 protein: CASSFAIYEQYF; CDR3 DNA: TGTGCCAGCAGTTTTGCCATTTACGAGCAGTACTTC
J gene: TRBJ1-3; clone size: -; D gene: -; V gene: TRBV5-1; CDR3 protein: CASSYYSSGNTIYF; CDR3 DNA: TGCGCCAGCAGCTATTACTCCTCTGGAAACACCATATATTTT
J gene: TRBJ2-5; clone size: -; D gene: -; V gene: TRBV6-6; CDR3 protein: CASSYSYWEAQYF; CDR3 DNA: TGTGCCAGCAGTTACAGTTATTGGGAGGCCCAGTACTTC
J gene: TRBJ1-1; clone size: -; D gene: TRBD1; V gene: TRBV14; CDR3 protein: CASSLNRGRWTEAFF; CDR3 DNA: TGTGCCAGCAGCCTTAACAGGGGGCGATGGACTGAAGCTTTCTTT
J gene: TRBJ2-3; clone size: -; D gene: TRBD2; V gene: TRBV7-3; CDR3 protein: CASSLAGRGVRADTQYF; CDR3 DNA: TGTGCCAGCAGCTTAGCCGGGAGGGGGGTACGGGCAGATACGCAGTATTTT
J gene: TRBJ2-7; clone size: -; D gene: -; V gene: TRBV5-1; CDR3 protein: CASSLFPGGSEQYF; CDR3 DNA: TGCGCCAGCAGCTTATTCCCAGGGGGGAGCGAGCAGTACTTC
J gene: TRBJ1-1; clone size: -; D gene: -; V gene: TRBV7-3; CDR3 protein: CASSLRPSGGPMNTEAFF; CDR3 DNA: TGTGCCAGCAGCTTACGACCTTCGGGAGGCCCTATGAACACTGAAGCTTTCTTT
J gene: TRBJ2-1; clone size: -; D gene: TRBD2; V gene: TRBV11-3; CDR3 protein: CASGTSGYSGEQFF; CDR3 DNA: TGTGCCAGCGGGACTAGCGGCTACTCAGGTGAGCAGTTCTTC
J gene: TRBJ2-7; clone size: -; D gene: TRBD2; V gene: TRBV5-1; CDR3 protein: CASSLGSGRDSYEQYF; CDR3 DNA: TGCGCCAGCAGCTTAGGTAGCGGGAGGGACTCCTACGAGCAGTACTTC
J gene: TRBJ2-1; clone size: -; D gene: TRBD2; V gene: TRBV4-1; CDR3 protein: CASSQSASGGNSYNEQFF; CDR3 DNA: TGCGCCAGCAGCCAATCGGCTAGCGGGGGAAACTCCTACAATGAGCAGTTCTTC
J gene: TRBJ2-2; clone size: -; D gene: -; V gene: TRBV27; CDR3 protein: CASSKTPTGELFF; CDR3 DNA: TGTGCCAGCAGTAAGACCCCGACCGGGGAGCTGTTTTTT
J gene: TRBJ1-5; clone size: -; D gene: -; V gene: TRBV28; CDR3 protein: CASSSGRRGSNQPQHF; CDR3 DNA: TGTGCCAGCAGTTCCGGACGGCGCGGGAGCAATCAGCCCCAGCATTTT
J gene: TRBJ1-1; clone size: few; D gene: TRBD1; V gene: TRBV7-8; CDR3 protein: CASSFDRGREAFF; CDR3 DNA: TGTGCCAGCAGCTTCGACAGGGGGCGGGAAGCTTTCTTT
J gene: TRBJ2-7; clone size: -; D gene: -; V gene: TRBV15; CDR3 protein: CATSRDESGLPYEQYF; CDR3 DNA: TGTGCCACCAGCAGAGATGAGAGCGGGCTTCCCTACGAGCAGTACTTC
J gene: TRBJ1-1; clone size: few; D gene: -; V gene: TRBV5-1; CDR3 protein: CASTTAGPHTEAFF; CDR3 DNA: TGCGCCAGCACCACCGCAGGGCCACACACTGAAGCTTTCTTT
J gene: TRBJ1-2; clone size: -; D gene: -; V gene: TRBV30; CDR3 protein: CAWSPYEGFGGGAFNYGYTF; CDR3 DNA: TGTGCCTGGAGCCCATATGAGGGCTTTGGGGGAGGGGCGTTTAACTATGGCTACACCTTC
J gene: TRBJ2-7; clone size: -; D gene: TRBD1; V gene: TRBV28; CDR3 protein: CASTPGQVYEQYF; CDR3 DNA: TGTGCCAGCACCCCGGGACAGGTATACGAGCAGTACTTC
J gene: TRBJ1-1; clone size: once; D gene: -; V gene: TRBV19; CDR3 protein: CACSSTQNTEAFF; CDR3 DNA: TGTGCCTGTTCAAGCACCCAGAACACTGAAGCTTTCTTT
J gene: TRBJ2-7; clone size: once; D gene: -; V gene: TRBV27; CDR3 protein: CASSLSPNGDYEQYF; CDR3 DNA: TGTGCCAGCAGTTTATCACCGAACGGGGACTACGAGCAGTACTTC
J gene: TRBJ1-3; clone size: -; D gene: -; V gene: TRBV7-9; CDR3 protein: CASSLYTDGNTIYF; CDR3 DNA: TGTGCCAGCAGCTTATATACGGATGGAAACACCATATATTTT
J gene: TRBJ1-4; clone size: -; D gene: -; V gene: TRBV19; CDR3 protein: CASSPRLGEKLFF; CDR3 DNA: TGTGCCAGTAGTCCTCGGTTGGGGGAAAAACTGTTTTTT
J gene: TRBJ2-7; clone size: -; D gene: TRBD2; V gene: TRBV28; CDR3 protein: CASSRPLADSYEQYF; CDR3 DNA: TGTGCCAGCAGTCGACCACTAGCGGACTCCTACGAGCAGTACTTC
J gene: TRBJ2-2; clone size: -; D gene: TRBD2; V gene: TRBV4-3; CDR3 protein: CASRPGLAGGIGELFF; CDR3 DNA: TGCGCCAGCAGACCGGGACTAGCGGGAGGCATCGGGGAGCTGTTTTTT
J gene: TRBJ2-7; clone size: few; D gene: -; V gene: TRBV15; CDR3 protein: CATSRDTNYEQYF; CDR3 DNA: TGTGCCACCAGCAGGGACACCAACTACGAGCAGTACTTC
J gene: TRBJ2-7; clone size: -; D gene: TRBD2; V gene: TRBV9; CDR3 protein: CASSVGIAGAYEQYF; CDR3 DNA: TGTGCCAGCAGCGTAGGAATAGCGGGAGCCTACGAGCAGTACTTC
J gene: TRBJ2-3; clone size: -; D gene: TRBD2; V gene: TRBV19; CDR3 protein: CASSGGGGRATDTQYF; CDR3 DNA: TGTGCCAGTAGCGGCGGGGGCGGGAGGGCCACAGATACGCAGTATTTT
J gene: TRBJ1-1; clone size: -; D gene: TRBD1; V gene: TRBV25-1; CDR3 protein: CASSNDRVSTEAFF; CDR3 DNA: TGTGCCAGCAGCAATGACAGGGTGTCCACTGAAGCTTTCTTT
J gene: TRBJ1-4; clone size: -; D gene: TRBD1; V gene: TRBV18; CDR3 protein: CASATLDRGEKLFF; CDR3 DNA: TGTGCCAGCGCCACGTTAGACAGGGGTGAAAAACTGTTTTTT
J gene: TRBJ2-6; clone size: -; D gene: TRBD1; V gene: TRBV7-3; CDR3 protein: CASSFTGVGANVLTF; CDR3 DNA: TGTGCCAGCAGCTTTACAGGGGTCGGGGCCAACGTCCTGACTTTC
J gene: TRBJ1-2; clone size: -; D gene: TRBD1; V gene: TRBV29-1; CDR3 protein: CSVGGTGDGYTF; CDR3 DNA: TGCAGCGTGGGGGGGACAGGGGATGGCTACACCTTC
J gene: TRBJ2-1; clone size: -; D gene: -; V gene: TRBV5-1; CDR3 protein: CASSHTTSPNEQFF; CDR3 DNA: TGCGCCAGCAGCCATACAACTAGTCCCAATGAGCAGTTCTTC
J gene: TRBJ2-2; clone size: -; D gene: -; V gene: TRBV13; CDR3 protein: CASSRKGRDPGGELFF; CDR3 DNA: TGTGCCAGCAGCCGAAAGGGACGGGACCCTGGCGGGGAGCTGTTTTTT
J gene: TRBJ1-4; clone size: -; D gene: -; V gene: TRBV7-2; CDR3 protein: CASSLRAQSEKLFF; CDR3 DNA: TGTGCCAGCAGCTTACGGGCGCAAAGTGAAAAACTGTTTTTT
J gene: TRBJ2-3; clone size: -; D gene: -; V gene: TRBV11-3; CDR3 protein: CASSPGHSTDTQYF; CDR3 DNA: TGTGCCAGCAGCCCGGGACATAGCACAGATACGCAGTATTTT
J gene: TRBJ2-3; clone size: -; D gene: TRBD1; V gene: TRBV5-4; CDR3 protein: CASSWDRGDTQYF; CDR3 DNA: TGTGCCAGCAGCTGGGACAGGGGAGATACGCAGTATTTT
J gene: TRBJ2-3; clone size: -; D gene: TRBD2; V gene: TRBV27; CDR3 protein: CASSLRGGRGVTDTQYF; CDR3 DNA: TGTGCCAGCAGTTTAAGGGGCGGGAGGGGGGTGACAGATACGCAGTATTTT
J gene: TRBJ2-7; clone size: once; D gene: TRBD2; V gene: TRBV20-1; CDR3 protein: CMGSGTYEQYF; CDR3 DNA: TGCATGGGAAGCGGGACCTACGAGCAGTACTTC